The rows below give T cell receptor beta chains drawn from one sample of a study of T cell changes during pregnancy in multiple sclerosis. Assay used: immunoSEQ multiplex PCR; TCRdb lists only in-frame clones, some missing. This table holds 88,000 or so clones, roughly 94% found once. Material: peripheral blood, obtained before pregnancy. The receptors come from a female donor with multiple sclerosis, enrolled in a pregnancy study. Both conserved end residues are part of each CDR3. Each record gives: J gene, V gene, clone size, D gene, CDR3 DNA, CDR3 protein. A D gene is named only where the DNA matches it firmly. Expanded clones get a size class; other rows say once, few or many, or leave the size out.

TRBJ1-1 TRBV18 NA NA TGTGCCAGCTCACCACGAATTCGGGGGTCCACTGAAGCTTTCTTT CASSPRIRGSTEAFF
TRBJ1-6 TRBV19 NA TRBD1 TGTGCCGGGAGGACAGGGGGTTCACCCCTCCACTTT CAGRTGGSPLHF
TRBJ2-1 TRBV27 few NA TGTGCCAGCACCCAGGGAGGAGAGGGAGGTAGGAATGAGCAGTTCTTC CASTQGGEGGRNEQFF
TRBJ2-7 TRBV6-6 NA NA TGTGCCAGCACCCCAGGCCACGAGCAGTACTTC CASTPGHEQYF
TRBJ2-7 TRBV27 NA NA TGTGCCAGCAGCTCCTCCCCCCCGGAGAATGCCTACGAGCAGTACTTC CASSSSPPENAYEQYF
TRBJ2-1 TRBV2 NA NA TGTGCCAGCAGTGAACGTGGCCCCTACAATGAGCAGTTCTTC CASSERGPYNEQFF
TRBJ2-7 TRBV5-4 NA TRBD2 TGTGCCAGCAGCAAGACCGCTAGCGGGGGGTCCGGCGAGCAGTACTTC CASSKTASGGSGEQYF
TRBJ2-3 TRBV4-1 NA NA TGCGCCAGCAGCCAAGGGCGGGGAGGCACAGATACGCAGTATTTT CASSQGRGGTDTQYF
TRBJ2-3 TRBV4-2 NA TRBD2 TGTGCCAGCAGCCCGGGACTAGCGGGGGACGTAACAGATACGCAGTATTTT CASSPGLAGDVTDTQYF
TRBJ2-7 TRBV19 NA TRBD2 TGTGCCACGAGCGGGGGGCTAACCTACGAGCAGTACTTC CATSGGLTYEQYF
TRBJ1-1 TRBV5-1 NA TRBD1 TGCGCCAGCAGCTTGGAGACAGGGGGCACTGAAGCTTTCTTT CASSLETGGTEAFF
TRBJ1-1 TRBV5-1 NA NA TGCGCCAGCAGCTTGTCGGGGGGGGAATCCATGAACACTGAAGCTTTCTTT CASSLSGGESMNTEAFF
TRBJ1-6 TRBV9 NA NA TGTGCCAGCAGCGGAAGATACATCAATTCACCCCTCCACTTT CASSGRYINSPLHF
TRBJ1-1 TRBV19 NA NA TGTGCCAGTAGTCCCCCGAGGGGACTCCAGAACACTGAAGCTTTCTTT CASSPPRGLQNTEAFF
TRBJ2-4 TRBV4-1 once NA TGCGCCAGCAGCCAAGTAGCCGGGGGTCCTGTGGTCGGCAACATTCAGTACTTC CASSQVAGGPVVGNIQYF
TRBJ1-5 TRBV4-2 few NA TGTGCCAGCAGCCAACCGGGGATGAATCAGCCCCAGCATTTT CASSQPGMNQPQHF
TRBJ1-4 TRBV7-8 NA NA TGTGCCAGCGGTTCTATTGAAAAACTGTTTTTT CASGSIEKLFF
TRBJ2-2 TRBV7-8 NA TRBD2 TGTGCCAGCAGCCTGACGGGGGGTATCACCGGGGAGCTGTTTTTT CASSLTGGITGELFF
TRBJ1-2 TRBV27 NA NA TGTGCCAGCAGTTTAAGCGCAGTCTATGGCTACACCTTC CASSLSAVYGYTF
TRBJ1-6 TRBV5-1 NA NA TGCGCCAGCAGCTTGGCCTCAATCAGCTCCTATAATTCACCCCTCCACTTT CASSLASISSYNSPLHF
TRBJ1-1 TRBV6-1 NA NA TGTGCCAGCAATGACGGGGGAACTGAAGCTTTCTTT CASNDGGTEAFF
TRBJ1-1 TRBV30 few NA TGTGCCTGGAGTTTTGGAGTTGGGAACACTGAAGCTTTCTTT CAWSFGVGNTEAFF
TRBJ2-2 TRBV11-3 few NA TGTGCCAGCAGCTTAGGAGTCAACGGGGAGCTGTTTTTT CASSLGVNGELFF
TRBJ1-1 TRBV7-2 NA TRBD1 TGTGCCAGCAGCTCGGACAGGGGGCGCGGTTGGACGAACACTGAAGCTTTCTTT CASSSDRGRGWTNTEAFF
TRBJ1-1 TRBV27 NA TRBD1 TGTGCCAGCAGAACAGGGGTTATGAACACTGAAGCTTTCTTT CASRTGVMNTEAFF
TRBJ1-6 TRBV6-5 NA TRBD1 TGTGCCAGCAGTTACAGGAGCGACAGGGTTAATTCACCCCTCCACTTT CASSYRSDRVNSPLHF
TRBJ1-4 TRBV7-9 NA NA TGTGCCAGCAGCTTCTCATCGGTACAGAATGAAAAACTGTTTTTT CASSFSSVQNEKLFF
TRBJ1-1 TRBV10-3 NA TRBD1 TGTGCCACCCGTGGCGGGACAGGGGAGGTCCGACCCCAGCTGAAAAACTCCTTTTTT CATRGGTGEVRPQLKNSFF
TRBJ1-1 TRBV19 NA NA TGTGCCAGTAGTATCAATGCTGGACAGAGTGAAGCTTTCTTT CASSINAGQSEAFF
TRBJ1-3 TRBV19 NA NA TGTGCCAGTAGTATCCAAGGGGTCCTCTCTGGAAACACCATATATTTT CASSIQGVLSGNTIYF
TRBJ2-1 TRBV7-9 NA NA TGTGCCAGCAGCGAGAATGAGTACAATGAGCAGTTCTTC CASSENEYNEQFF
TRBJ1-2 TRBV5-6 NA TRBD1 TGTGCCAGCAGCTCCGGGACAGGGTTCGAATTAGGTGATGGCTACACCTTC CASSSGTGFELGDGYTF
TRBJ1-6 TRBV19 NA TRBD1 TGTGCCAGTAGTATTTTTTTGGACAGGGCCCATTCACCCCTCCACTTT CASSIFLDRAHSPLHF
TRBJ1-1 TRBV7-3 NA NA TGTGCCAGCAGCGCATCGGGGGGCTCTGAAGCTTTCTTT CASSASGGSEAFF
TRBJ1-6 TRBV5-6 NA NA TGTGCCAGCAGCTTGGCCGGACTCAGCTCCTATAATTCACCCCTCCACTTT CASSLAGLSSYNSPLHF
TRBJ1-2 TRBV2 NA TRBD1 TGTGCCAGCAGTGAGACAGGGGGCGGCTACACCTTC CASSETGGGYTF
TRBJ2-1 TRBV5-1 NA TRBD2 TGCGCCAGCAGCTTGGCGGTAGCGGGGGGGCCGTCGGAAAATTTCTTC CASSLAVAGGPSENFF
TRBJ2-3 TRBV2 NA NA TGTGCCAGCCAAGGACAGAAGGCAGATACGCAGTATTTT CASQGQKADTQYF
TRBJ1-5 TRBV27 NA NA TGTGCCCAGGGCAACTATAGCAATCAGCCCCAGCATTTT CAQGNYSNQPQHF
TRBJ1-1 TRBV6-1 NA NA TGTGCCAGCAGTGGGTGGACAGCAAACACTGAAGCTTTCTTT CASSGWTANTEAFF
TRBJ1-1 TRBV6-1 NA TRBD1 TGTGCCAGCAGTGGGGGGCGGCCAGGGGGCTTGGACACTGAAGCTTTCTTT CASSGGRPGGLDTEAFF
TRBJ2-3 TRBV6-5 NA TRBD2 TGTGCCAGCAGTTACGGACTAGCGGGGATTCTAGATACGCAGTATTTT CASSYGLAGILDTQYF
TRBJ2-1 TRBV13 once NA TGTGCCAGCAGCTTAGGCCGCTCGGAGGTCAATGAGCAGTTCTTC CASSLGRSEVNEQFF
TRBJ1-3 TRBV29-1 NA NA TGCAGCGTTTCGGACAGAAGGCGAAACACCATATATTTT CSVSDRRRNTIYF
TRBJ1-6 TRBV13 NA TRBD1 TGTGCCAGCAGATCCAGGACAGGGATCAATTCACCCCTCCACTTT CASRSRTGINSPLHF
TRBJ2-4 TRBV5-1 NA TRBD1 TGCGCCAGCAGCATGGGACAGGCCAAAAACATTCAGTACTTC CASSMGQAKNIQYF
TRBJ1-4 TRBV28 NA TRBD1 TGTGCCAGCAGTTCACGGACAGGGGGCTACGAAAAACTGTTTTTT CASSSRTGGYEKLFF
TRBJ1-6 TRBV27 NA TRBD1 TGTGCCAGCAGTTTTCAGGGGGCAGGGTCACCCCTCCACTTT CASSFQGAGSPLHF
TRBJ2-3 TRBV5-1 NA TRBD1 TGCGCCAGCAGCCCACAGGGGGCCGGAATCAGCACAGATACGCAGTATTTT CASSPQGAGISTDTQYF
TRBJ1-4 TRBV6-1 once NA TGTGCCAGCAGTGTGTGGCAGAATAATGAAAAACTGTTTTTT CASSVWQNNEKLFF
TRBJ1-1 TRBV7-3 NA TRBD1 TGTGCCAGCAGCTTGCTCGACAGGGGAGGAAGGACTGAAGCTTTCTTT CASSLLDRGGRTEAFF
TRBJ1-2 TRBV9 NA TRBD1 TGTGCCAGCAGCGCCTTGGACAGGGGAGACTATGGCTACACCTTC CASSALDRGDYGYTF